This entry lists 4 T cell receptor beta chains sequenced from one sample in a study of T cell clonality in common variable immunodeficiency. Repertoires were generated with immunoSEQ multiplex PCR, while TCRdb's copy carries only in-frame clones and drops some. Observed in the sample are some 54,000 clones, none of them singletons. The sample comprised peripheral blood mononuclear cells. Every receptor here comes from a person aged 18-69 years in good health.

This clone has ten or more counts. The DNA ends 3 residues before the CDR3 does, and the rest of the CDR3 is filled in from the germline J gene. The chain couples TRBV2 to TRBJ2-2; D might be TRBD1 (6 bases). The germline CDR1 and CDR2 sequences are SNHLY and FYNNEI. The CDR3 consists of 17 residues. V lost 8 bases and J lost 4, with 23 bases in between. CDR3 loop: CASAGAHDRTFTGELFF. The part of the CDR3 DNA that was read is TGTGCCAGCGCCGGAGCCCACGACAGGACCTTCACCGGGGAG.

This clone was found many times. The read terminates 3 residues before the CDR3 end, so the remaining end is supplied by the germline J gene. The V and J genes are TRBV28 and TRBJ1-1; D remains unclear. The CDR3 consists of 12 residues. Germline V gives CDR1 MDHEN, CDR2 SYDVKM. V was clipped by 2 bases and J by 7 bases, with 8 bases between them. CDR3 residues: CASSLSRIEAFF. Partial CDR3 DNA: TGTGCCAGCAGTTTAAGCAGGATTGAA.

This clone was seen more than once but under ten times. From the germline J gene comes the end of the CDR3, since the read stops 3 residues before it. The V call is TRBV30, the J call TRBJ1-6, with D maybe TRBD1 (5 bases). Per the germline V gene, CDR1 is GTSNPN and CDR2 is SVGIG (reference sequence). The CDR3 loop spans 16 amino acids. V lost 0 bases to trimming and J lost 7 bases, with 16 bases between them. CDR3 sequence: CAWSVMGPGGNSPLHF. The covered CDR3 bases are TGTGCCTGGAGTGTAATGGGGCCGGGTGGGAATTCACCC.

This clone has at least ten counts. The read stops 3 residues short of the end of the CDR3; the missing end is completed from the germline J gene. The V call is TRBV7-3, the J call TRBJ1-1; 7 positions match TRBD1. Germline V gene data show CDR1 as SGHTA and CDR2 as FQGTGA. This CDR3 is built from 12 residues. With 5 bases clipped from V and 7 bases from J, the junction kept 4 bases outside the gene matches. The CDR3 reads CASSLRTGEAFF. The part of the CDR3 DNA that was read is TGTGCCAGCAGCCTAAGGACAGGTGAA.